This T cell receptor beta chain is drawn from a study of T cells after yellow fever vaccination. In the study overall: The SMART-Seq v4 Ultra Low Input method served to prepare the low-cell-number fractions.

UMIs and a universal primer site were added when TCR cDNA was made by 5'RACE template switching. TCRdb re-derived calls from the 5' RACE reads in MiXCR, one entry per CDR3 protein. The repertoire holds around 250,000 distinct CDR3 sequences, with roughly 7.2% as singletons. This clonotype was seen many times. The antigen remains undetermined. V was cut by 6 bases and J by 3 bases, with 9 bases left in between. This CDR3 contains 12 residues. Study observations and caveats: The study re-detected most primary-vaccination clones after the booster (roughly 96% CD4, 88% CD8). Although the secondary response was weaker, it peaked faster, at day 5 versus 15.

The sample was CD4+ T cells sorted from PBMCs, taken 15 days after the yellow fever booster vaccination. This rearrangement joins TRBV12-3 or TRBV12-4 to TRBJ2-7; unclear D gene. The TCR originated in a young man who received the YFV17D yellow fever vaccine. In nucleotides, the CDR3 is TGTGCCAGCAGGGTTGGGGTCTACGAGCAGTACTTC. Translation: CASRVGVYEQYF.